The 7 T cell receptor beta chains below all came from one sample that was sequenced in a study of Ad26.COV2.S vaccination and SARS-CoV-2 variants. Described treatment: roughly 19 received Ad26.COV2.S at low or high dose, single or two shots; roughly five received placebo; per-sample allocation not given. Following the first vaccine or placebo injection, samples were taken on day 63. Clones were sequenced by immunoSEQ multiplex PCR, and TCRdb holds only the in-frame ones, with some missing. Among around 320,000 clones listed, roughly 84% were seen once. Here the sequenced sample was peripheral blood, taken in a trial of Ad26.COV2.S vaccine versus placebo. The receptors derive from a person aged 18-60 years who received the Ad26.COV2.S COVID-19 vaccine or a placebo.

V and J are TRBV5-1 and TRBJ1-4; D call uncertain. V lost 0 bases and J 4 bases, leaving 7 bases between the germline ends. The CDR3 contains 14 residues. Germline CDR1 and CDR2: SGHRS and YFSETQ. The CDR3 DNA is TGCGCCAGCAGCTTGGGGCAGATTAATGAAAAACTGTTTTTT. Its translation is CASSLGQINEKLFF.

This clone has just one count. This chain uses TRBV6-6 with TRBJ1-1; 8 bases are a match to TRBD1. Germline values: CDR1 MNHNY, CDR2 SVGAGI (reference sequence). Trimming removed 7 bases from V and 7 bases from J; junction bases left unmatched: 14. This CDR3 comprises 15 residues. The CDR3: CASTLSEPGGLEAFF. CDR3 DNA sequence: TGTGCCAGCACCCTTAGTGAGCCAGGGGGCCTTGAAGCTTTCTTT.

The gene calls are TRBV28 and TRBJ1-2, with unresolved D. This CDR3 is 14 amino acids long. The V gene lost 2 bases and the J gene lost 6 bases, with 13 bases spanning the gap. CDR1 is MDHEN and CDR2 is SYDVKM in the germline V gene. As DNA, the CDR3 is TGTGCCAGCAGTTTAATTGGGAGGGAGCATGGCTACACCTTC. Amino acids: CASSLIGREHGYTF.

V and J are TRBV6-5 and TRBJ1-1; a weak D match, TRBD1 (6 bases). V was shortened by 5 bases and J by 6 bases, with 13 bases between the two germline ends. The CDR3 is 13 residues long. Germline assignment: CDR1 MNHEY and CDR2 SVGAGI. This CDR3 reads CASSPYRDAEAFF. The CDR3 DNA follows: TGTGCCAGCAGTCCTTACAGGGACGCTGAAGCTTTCTTT.

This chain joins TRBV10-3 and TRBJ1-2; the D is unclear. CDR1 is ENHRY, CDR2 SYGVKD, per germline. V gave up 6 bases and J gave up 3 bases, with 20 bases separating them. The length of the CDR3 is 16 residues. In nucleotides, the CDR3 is TGTGCCATCAGCCCAATAGAGGTGGATGTGGACTATGGCTACACCTTC. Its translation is CAISPIEVDVDYGYTF.

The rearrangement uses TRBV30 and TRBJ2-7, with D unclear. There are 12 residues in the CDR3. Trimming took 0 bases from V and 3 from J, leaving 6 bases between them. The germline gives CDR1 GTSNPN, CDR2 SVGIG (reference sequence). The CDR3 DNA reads TGTGCCTGGAGTGTAAGTTTCTACGAGCAGTACTTC. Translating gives CAWSVSFYEQYF.

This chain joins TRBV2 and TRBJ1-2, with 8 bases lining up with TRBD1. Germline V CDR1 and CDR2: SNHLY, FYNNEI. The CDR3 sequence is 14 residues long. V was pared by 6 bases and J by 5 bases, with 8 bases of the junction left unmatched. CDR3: CASRNRGFYYGYTF. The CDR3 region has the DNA TGTGCCAGCAGGAACAGGGGGTTCTATTATGGCTACACCTTC.